These 16 T cell receptor beta chains share one sample of origin, sequenced in a study of T cells in Graves' hyperthyroidism and ophthalmopathy. Amplification targeted TCR beta CDR3 regions from RNA transcripts. HTBI primers were employed in a first-round RT-PCR of the TCR CDR3. In TCRdb, the multiplex PCR reads were re-called with MiXCR into one record per CDR3 protein. This sample has a few hundred thousand distinct CDR3 sequences, with 15% to 20% found just once. Sequencing was performed on blood. The receptors shown here come from a woman aged 40 to 55 with Graves' ophthalmopathy.

This clonotype was counted at least ten times. The chain is built from TRBV12-3 or TRBV12-4 and TRBJ2-5; 7 bases are a match to TRBD1. J lost 4 bases, V lost 3 bases, and 11 bases had no gene match. CDR3 length: 16 amino acids. The CDR3 region is CASSFIPDRVGETQYF. In nucleotides, the CDR3 is TGTGCCAGCAGTTTTATCCCCGACAGGGTAGGAGAGACCCAGTACTTC.

The chain has TRBV20-1 and TRBJ2-7, with TRBD2 matching 12 bases. The length of the CDR3 is 14 residues. The V segment lost 4 bases and the J segment 6 bases; nucleotides outside the gene matches: 7. CDR1 and CDR2 from the germline V gene are DFQATT and SNEGSKA (reference sequence). The CDR3 loop is CSAKRTSGTREQYF. The CDR3, as DNA: TGCAGTGCTAAGCGGACTAGCGGGACGCGCGAGCAGTACTTC.

There are a few counts of this clonotype. The genes are TRBV2 and TRBJ2-7; 7 bases map to TRBD1. J gave up 0 bases and V 10 bases, and 6 bases lay outside the gene matches. The CDR3 extends over 13 amino acids. The germline CDR1 and CDR2 sequences are SNHLY and FYNNEI. Here the CDR3 reads CATGTVLSYEQYF. The DNA of the CDR3 is TGTGCCACCGGGACAGTCCTCTCCTACGAGCAGTACTTC.

Details on this clonotype: A much larger clone lies a single base off, so this may be a read error. The chain couples TRBV10-3 to TRBJ2-5, with 9 bases fitting TRBD2. Germline V gene data show CDR1 as ENHRY and CDR2 as SYGVKD. This CDR3 is built from 15 residues. In DNA, the CDR3 is TGTACCATCAGTGACGTAATAGCGGGAGTGGAGACCCAGTACTTC. Protein product: CTISDVIAGVETQYF.

This clonotype was detected many times. The V gene is TRBV11-2, the J gene TRBJ2-2; 9 nucleotides agree with TRBD1. Trimming took 4 bases from V and 6 from J; bases not matched to a gene: 6. The CDR3 length is 15 residues. Germline V gene data show CDR1 as SGHAT and CDR2 as FQNNGV. The CDR3 spells CASSSDRQGAGELFF. The CDR3 nucleotides are TGTGCCAGCAGCTCAGATCGACAGGGGGCCGGGGAGCTGTTTTTT.

In its sample, this clonotype was seen many times. The rearrangement joins TRBV3-1 to TRBJ2-3; a weak D match, TRBD1 (6 bases). CDR1 LGHDT and CDR2 YNNKEL come from the germline V gene (reference sequence). Trimming removed 1 base at V and 8 bases at J, with 16 bases between. This CDR3 has 15 residues. CDR3: CASSQVGTGKVTQYF. In DNA form, the CDR3 reads TGTGCCAGCAGCCAAGTGGGAACAGGGAAAGTTACGCAGTATTTT.

This clonotype was counted between two and nine times. The chain uses TRBV6-1 and TRBJ2-5, with a weak D call TRBD2 (5 bases). The CDR3 length is 14 residues. CDR1 and CDR2 (germline): MNHNS, SASEGT. Trimming removed 8 bases from V and 0 bases from J, with 13 bases in between. Written as DNA, the CDR3 is TGTGCCAGCGGACGGGGTTCCGACCAAGAGACCCAGTACTTC. This sequence encodes CASGRGSDQETQYF.

This clonotype was detected only a few times. The rearrangement links TRBV5-1 to TRBJ1-5; D is unclear. This CDR3 contains 11 residues. Germline V gives CDR1 SGHRS, CDR2 YFSETQ. The germline V and J ends were trimmed by 0 bases and 6 bases, with 1 base remaining between them. CDR3 loop: CASSLVQPQHF. CDR3 bases: TGCGCCAGCAGCTTGGTTCAGCCCCAGCATTTT.

The rearrangement links TRBV7-9 to TRBJ2-3, with 7 nucleotides matching TRBD2. Per germline, CDR1 SEHNR and CDR2 FQNEAQ (reference sequence). This CDR3 has 17 amino acids. Unmatched junction bases numbered 11, after V lost 1 base and J lost 4 bases. The CDR3 loop is CASSLEVGGSSADTQYF. Written as DNA, the CDR3 is TGTGCCAGCAGCTTAGAGGTGGGCGGGAGTTCTGCAGATACGCAGTATTTT.

This clonotype was seen at least ten times. The gene calls are TRBV3-1 and TRBJ1-5; no definite D call. V was pared by 4 bases and J by 0 bases, with 7 bases between. The CDR3 contains 14 residues. CDR1 LGHDT and CDR2 YNNKEL come from the germline V gene (reference sequence). DNA for the CDR3: TGTGCCAGCAGCCGGCACAATAGCAATCAGCCCCAGCATTTT. Amino acids: CASSRHNSNQPQHF.

The V call is TRBV19, the J call TRBJ2-1; 7 bases match TRBD2. The CDR3 covers 16 residues. Germline trimming cut 11 bases from V and 6 bases from J; bases unmatched to any gene: 19. Germline-derived CDR1 and CDR2 are LNHDA and SQIVND (reference sequence). The CDR3 region is CAGSGLTTYGANEQFF. The DNA of the CDR3 is TGTGCCGGATCGGGACTAACCACTTACGGGGCCAATGAGCAGTTCTTC.

This clonotype was seen ten or more times. This sequence joins TRBV6-6 and TRBJ1-1, with D perhaps matching TRBD1 (5 bases). The CDR3 runs 14 residues. CDR1 and CDR2 (germline): MNHNY, SVGAGI (reference sequence). The V gene lost 1 base and the J gene lost 1 base, with 7 bases spanning the gap. CDR3 DNA: TGTGCCAGCAGTTACTTAGACAGGAACACTGAAGCTTTCTTT. This encodes CASSYLDRNTEAFF.

J is TRBJ2-1 and V is TRBV12-3 or TRBV12-4; the D is unclear. This CDR3 contains 13 residues. Deletions cut 2 bases from V and 6 bases from J, with 8 bases between. The CDR3 is CASSLLLPNEQFF. The CDR3 bases are TGTGCCAGCAGTTTACTCCTACCCAATGAGCAGTTCTTC.

The gene calls are TRBV10-3 and TRBJ1-1; 7 positions agree with TRBD1. CDR1 and CDR2 (germline): ENHRY, SYGVKD. This CDR3 comprises 17 residues. V dropped 0 bases and J dropped 3; count of bases not matched to a gene: 10. DNA for the CDR3: TGTGCCATCAGTGAGTCCGGATGGGGAAGGGGGCACACTGAAGCTTTCTTT. Amino acids: CAISESGWGRGHTEAFF.

This clonotype was seen repeatedly, ten times or more. CDR3 sequence (DNA): TGCGCCAGCAGCTTGGTCGTCGGGGGGGCTCAGTTCTTC. Protein product: CASSLVVGGAQFF. The chain has TRBV5-1 and TRBJ2-1, with TRBD2 matching 8 bases. V lost 0 bases to trimming and J lost 13 bases; unmatched junction nucleotides: 6. The CDR3 has 13 residues. Per the germline V gene, CDR1 is SGHRS and CDR2 is YFSETQ. The complete variable domain, with remaining parts taken from reference TRBV5-1 and TRBJ2-1, reads KAGVTQTPRYLIKTRGQQVTLSCSPISGHRSVSWYQQTPGQGLQFLFEYFSETQRNKGNFPGRFSGRQFSNSRSEMNVSTLELGDSALYLCASSLVVGGAQFFGPGTRLTVL.

V and J are TRBV3-1 and TRBJ2-5, with D possibly being TRBD2 (6 bases). Germline V gives CDR1 LGHDT, CDR2 YNNKEL (reference sequence). Trimming shortened V by 2 bases and J by 2 bases, and 12 bases separated the two germline ends. The CDR3 runs to 15 residues. The chain's CDR3 is CASSQWDGGQETQYF. The CDR3 nucleotides read TGTGCCAGCAGCCAATGGGACGGGGGACAAGAGACCCAGTACTTC.